This T cell receptor beta chain was identified in a study of spatial heterogeneity in lung cancer. Study in general: Counts of TCR transcripts in tumor regions tracked strongly with a T cell module score that came from matched bulk RNA-seq. In the raw reads, each unique TCR and UMI combination was present more than ten times on average.

Overall study results and limits: Mutation counts in tumors were tracked by counts of expanded intratumoral alpha and beta TCRs. Ubiquitous and regional nonsynonymous mutation counts were tracked by ubiquitous and regional expanded TCR counts, respectively.

Time point described: sample taken at primary tumor resection. The cohort: 70 to 85 early-stage, untreated non-small cell lung cancer patients. The CDR3 consists of 15 residues. After removal of 5 bases from V and 2 bases from J, the junction contained 5 bases not matched to a gene. Looked up from germline, CDR1 is SGHTA and CDR2 is FQGTGA. Comment on this clonotype: The antigen is unknown. A much larger clone differs by one base, so this may be a read error.

TCRdb recomputed calls from the 5' RACE reads with MiXCR, one row per CDR3 protein. The sample has 8,000 to 9,500 distinct CDR3 sequences; approximately 6.8% are singletons. The rearrangement links TRBV7-3 to TRBJ2-1, with 8 bases matching TRBD1. The receptor was derived from a male donor with early-stage non-small cell lung cancer. The specimen was lung tumor tissue, collected at surgery. The CDR3 coding sequence is TGTGCCAGCAGCCCGACACAGGGGGCCTACAATGAGCAGTTCTTC. It translates to CASSPTQGAYNEQFF.